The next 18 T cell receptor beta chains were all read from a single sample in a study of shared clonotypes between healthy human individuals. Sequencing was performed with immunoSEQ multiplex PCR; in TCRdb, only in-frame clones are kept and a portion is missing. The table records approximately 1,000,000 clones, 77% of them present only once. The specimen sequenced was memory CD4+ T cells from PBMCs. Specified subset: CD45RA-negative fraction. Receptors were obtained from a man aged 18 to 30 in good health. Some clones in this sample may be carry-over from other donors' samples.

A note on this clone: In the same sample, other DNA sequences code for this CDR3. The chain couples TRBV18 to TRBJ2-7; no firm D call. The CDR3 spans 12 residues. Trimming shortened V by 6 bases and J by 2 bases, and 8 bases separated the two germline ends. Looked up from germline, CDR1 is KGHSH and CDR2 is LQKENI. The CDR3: CASSQGTYEQYF. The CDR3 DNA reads TGTGCCAGCTCCCAAGGAACCTACGAGCAGTACTTC.

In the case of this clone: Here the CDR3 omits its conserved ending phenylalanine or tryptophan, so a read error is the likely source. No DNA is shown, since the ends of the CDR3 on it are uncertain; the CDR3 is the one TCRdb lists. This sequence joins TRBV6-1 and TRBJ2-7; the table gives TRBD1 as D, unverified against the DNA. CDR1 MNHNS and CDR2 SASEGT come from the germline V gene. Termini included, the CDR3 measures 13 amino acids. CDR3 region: CASSEGTWDRGRP.

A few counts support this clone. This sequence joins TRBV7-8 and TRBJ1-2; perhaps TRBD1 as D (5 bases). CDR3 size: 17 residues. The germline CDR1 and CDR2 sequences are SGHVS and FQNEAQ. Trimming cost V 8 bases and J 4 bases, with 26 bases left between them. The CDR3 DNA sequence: TGTGCCAGCGCCCCCCGGTCCGCAGGGCTAGGTATCTATGGCTACACCTTC. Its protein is CASAPRSAGLGIYGYTF. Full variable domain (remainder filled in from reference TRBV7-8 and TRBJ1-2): GAGVSQSPRYKVAKRGQDVALRCDPISGHVSLFWYQQALGQGPEFLTYFQNEAQLDKSGLPSDRFFAERPEGSVSTLKIQRTQQEDSAVYLCASAPRSAGLGIYGYTFGSGTRLTVV.

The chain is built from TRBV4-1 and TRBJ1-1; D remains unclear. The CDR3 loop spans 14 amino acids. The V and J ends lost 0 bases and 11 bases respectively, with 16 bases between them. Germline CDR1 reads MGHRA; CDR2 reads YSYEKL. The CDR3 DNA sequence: TGCGCCAGCAGCCAAGATCAGAAGGGAGTGGGGGCTTTCTTT. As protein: CASSQDQKGVGAFF.

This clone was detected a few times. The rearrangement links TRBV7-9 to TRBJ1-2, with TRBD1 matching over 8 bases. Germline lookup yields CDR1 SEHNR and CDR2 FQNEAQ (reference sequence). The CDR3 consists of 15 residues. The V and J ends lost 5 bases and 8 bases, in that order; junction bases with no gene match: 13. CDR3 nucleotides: TGTGCCAGCAGCGAGGACAGGGCTGCGGTACAGGGCTACACCTTC. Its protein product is CASSEDRAAVQGYTF.

CDR3 sequence: CASSEGAAQETQYF. The DNA for the CDR3 is TGTGCCAGCAGTGAGGGAGCGGCCCAAGAGACCCAGTACTTC. The chain carries TRBV6-1 and TRBJ2-5, with D tentatively TRBD2 (5 bases). Per the germline V gene, CDR1 is MNHNS and CDR2 is SASEGT. V dropped 3 bases and J dropped 1 base, with 9 bases sitting between them. CDR3 length: 14 amino acids.

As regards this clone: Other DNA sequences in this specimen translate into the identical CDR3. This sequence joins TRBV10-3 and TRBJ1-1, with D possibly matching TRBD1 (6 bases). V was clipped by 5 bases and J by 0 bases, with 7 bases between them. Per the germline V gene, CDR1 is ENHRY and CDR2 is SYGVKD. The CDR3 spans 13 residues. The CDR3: CAISQGLNTEAFF. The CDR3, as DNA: TGTGCCATCAGTCAGGGGCTGAACACTGAAGCTTTCTTT.

CDR3 protein: CASSRRGVQQWAGELFF. DNA of the CDR3: TGTGCCAGCAGCCGCCGAGGGGTACAGCAATGGGCCGGGGAGCTGTTTTTT. This sequence joins TRBV5-6 and TRBJ2-2, with D possibly called TRBD1 or TRBD2 (5 bases each). Looked up from germline, CDR1 is SGHDT and CDR2 is YYEEEE. Trimming pared 4 bases from V and 6 bases from J, leaving 22 bases between. The CDR3 consists of 17 residues. Full variable domain (missing parts from reference TRBV5-6 and TRBJ2-2): DAGVTQSPTHLIKTRGQQVTLRCSPKSGHDTVSWYQQALGQGPQFIFQYYEEEERQRGNFPDRFSGHQFPNYSSELNVNALLLGDSALYLCASSRRGVQQWAGELFFGEGSRLTVL.

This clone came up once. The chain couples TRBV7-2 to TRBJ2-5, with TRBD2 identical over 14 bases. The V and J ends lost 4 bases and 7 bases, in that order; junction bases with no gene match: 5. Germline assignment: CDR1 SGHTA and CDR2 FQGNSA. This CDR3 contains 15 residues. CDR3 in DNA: TGTGCCAGCAGCTCTGGACTAGCGGGGGGTGTGACCCAGTACTTC. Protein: CASSSGLAGGVTQYF. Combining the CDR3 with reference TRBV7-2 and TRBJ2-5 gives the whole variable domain GAGVSQSPSNKVTEKGKDVELRCDPISGHTALYWYRQSLGQGLEFLIYFQGNSAPDKSGLPSDRFSAERTGGSVSTLTIQRTQQEDSAVYLCASSSGLAGGVTQYFGPGTRLLVL.

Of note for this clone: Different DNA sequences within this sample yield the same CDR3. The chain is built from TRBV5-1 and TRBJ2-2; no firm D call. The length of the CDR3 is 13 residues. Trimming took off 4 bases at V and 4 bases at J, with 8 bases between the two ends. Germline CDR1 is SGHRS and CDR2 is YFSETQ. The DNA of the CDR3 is TGCGCCAGCAGCCTACTCGGCACCGGGGAGCTGTTTTTT. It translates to CASSLLGTGELFF.

In DNA form, the CDR3 reads TGTGCCTGGGAATGGGCAGGGGCCAACGTCCTGACTTTC. It is translated as CAWEWAGANVLTF. The chain links TRBV30 to TRBJ2-6; D not resolved. The CDR3 loop spans 13 amino acids. Trimming stripped 5 bases from V and 4 bases from J, with 9 bases between. Germline V lookup: CDR1 GTSNPN, CDR2 SVGIG (reference sequence).

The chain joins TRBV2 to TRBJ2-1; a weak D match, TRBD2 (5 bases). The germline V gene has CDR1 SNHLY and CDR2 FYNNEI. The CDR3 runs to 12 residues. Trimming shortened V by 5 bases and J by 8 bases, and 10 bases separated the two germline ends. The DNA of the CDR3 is TGTGCCAGCAGTCTCCTAGCCTATGAGCAGTTCTTC. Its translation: CASSLLAYEQFF.

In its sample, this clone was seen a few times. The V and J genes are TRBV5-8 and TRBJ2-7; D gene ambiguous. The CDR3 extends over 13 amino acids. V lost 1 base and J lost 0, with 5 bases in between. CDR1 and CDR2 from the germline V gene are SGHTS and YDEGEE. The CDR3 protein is CASSLFRSYEQYF. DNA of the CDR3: TGTGCCAGCAGCTTGTTTCGCTCCTACGAGCAGTACTTC. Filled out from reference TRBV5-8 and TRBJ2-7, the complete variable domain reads EAGVTQSPTHLIKTRGQQATLRCSPISGHTSVYWYQQALGLGLQFLLWYDEGEERNRGNFPPRFSGRQFPNYSSELNVNALELEDSALYLCASSLFRSYEQYFGPGTRLTVT.

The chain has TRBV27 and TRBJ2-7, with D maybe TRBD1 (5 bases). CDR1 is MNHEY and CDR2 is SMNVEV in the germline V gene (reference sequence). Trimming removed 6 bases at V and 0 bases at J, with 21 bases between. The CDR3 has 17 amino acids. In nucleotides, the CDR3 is TGTGCCAGCAGACAGGTCGCCAACCTGATAAACTCCTACGAGCAGTACTTC. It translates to CASRQVANLINSYEQYF.

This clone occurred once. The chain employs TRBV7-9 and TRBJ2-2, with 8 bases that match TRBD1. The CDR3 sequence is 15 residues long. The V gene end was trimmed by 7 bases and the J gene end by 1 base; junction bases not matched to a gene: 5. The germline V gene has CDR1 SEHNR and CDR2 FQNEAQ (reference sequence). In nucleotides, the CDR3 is TGTGCCAGCACCGACGACAGGGGGAACACCGGGGAGCTGTTTTTT. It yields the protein CASTDDRGNTGELFF.

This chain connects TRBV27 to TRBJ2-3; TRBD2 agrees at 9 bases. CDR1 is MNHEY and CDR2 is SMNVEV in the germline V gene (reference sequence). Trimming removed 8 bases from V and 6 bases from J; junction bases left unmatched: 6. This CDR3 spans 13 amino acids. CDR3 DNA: TGTGCCAGCTCCCGGACTAGCGAGGATACGCAGTATTTT. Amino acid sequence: CASSRTSEDTQYF.

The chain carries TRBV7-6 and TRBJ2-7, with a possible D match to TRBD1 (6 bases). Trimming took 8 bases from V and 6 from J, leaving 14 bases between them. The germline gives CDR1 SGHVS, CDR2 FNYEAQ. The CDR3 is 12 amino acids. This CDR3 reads CASGPRGTEQYF. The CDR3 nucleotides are TGTGCCAGCGGCCCCAGGGGAACCGAGCAGTACTTC.

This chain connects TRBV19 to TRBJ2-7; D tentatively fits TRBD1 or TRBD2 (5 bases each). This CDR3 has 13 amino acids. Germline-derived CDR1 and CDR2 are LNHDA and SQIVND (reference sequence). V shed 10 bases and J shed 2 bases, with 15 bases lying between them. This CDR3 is CATGRDGTYEQYF. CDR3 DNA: TGTGCCACCGGACGGGACGGAACCTACGAGCAGTACTTC.